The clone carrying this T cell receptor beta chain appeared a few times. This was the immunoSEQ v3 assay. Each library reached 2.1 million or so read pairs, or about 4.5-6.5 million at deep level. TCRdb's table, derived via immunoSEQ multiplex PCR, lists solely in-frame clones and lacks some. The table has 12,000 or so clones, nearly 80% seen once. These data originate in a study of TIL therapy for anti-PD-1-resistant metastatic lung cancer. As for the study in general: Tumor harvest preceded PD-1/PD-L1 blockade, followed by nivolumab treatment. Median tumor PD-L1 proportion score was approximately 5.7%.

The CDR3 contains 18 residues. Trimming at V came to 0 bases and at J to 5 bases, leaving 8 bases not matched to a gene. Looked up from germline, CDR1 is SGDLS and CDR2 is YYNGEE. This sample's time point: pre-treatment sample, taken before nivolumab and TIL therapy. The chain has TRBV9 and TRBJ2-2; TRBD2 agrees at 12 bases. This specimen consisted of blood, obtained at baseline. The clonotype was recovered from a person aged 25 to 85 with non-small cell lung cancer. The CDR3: CASSVGLAGAQGTGELFF. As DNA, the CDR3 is TGTGCCAGCAGCGTAGGACTAGCGGGAGCCCAGGGGACCGGGGAGCTGTTTTTT. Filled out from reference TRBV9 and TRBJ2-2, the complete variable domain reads DSGVTQTPKHLITATGQRVTLRCSPRSGDLSVYWYQQSLDQGLQFLIQYYNGEERAKGNILERFSAQQFPDLHSELNLSSLELGDSALYFCASSVGLAGAQGTGELFFGEGSRLTVL.